This TCR beta chain is from a study of T cells in Graves' hyperthyroidism and ophthalmopathy. The ends lost 5 bases at V and 3 bases at J; junction bases unmatched: 9. In germline, CDR1 is PRHDT, CDR2 FYEKMQ (reference sequence). The CDR3 sequence is 15 residues long. This clonotype was observed at least ten times. Researchers amplified the TCR beta CDR3 regions from RNA transcripts. TCR CDR3 underwent first-round RT-PCR with the HTBI primer set. TCRdb passed the multiplex PCR reads through MiXCR, listing each CDR3 protein once. This sample yields 700,000 to 850,000 distinct CDR3 sequences, of which about a third are seen a single time; more than 25% belongs to the top ten.

This clonotype originated in a woman in her forties with Graves' hyperthyroidism. The specimen sequenced was blood. The chain joins TRBV13 to TRBJ2-5; TRBD1 aligns across 7 bases. The CDR3, as DNA: TGTGCCAGCAGCATTGACCTGGGACAGAAAGAGACCCAGTACTTC. It is translated as CASSIDLGQKETQYF.